Below, 32 T cell receptor beta chains from the same sample are listed, as sequenced in a study of identical twins. TCRdb re-derived calls from the 5' RACE reads in MiXCR, one entry per CDR3 protein. Here the sample spans fewer than 650,000 distinct CDR3 sequences, roughly 7.1% being singletons. The same sample was also studied in work on yellow fever vaccine responses in identical twins.

Sequencing was performed on PBMCs. Source of these receptors: a woman aged 18 to 35 in good health.

The chain joins TRBV20-1 to TRBJ2-3; 7 positions agree with TRBD1. The CDR3 is 13 residues long. With V trimmed by 6 bases and J by 3 bases, 6 bases remained unmatched. The germline V gene encodes CDR1 DFQATT and CDR2 SNEGSKA (reference sequence). CDR3 amino acids: CSATGQITDTQYF. The CDR3 region has the DNA TGCAGTGCGACGGGACAGATAACAGATACGCAGTATTTT.

The chain couples TRBV27 to TRBJ2-7; 12 bases match TRBD2. The CDR3 spans 17 residues. Looked up from germline, CDR1 is MNHEY and CDR2 is SMNVEV (reference sequence). V lost 6 bases to trimming and J lost 6 bases; unmatched junction nucleotides: 15. The chain's CDR3 is CASSNSGASGRASEQYF. In DNA form, the CDR3 reads TGTGCCAGCAGCAACTCGGGGGCTAGCGGGAGGGCCTCCGAGCAGTACTTC.

This clonotype occurred many times. The CDR3 DNA is TGCGCCAGCAGGGGGAGTGGAACCTACGAGCAGTACTTC. Translation gives CASRGSGTYEQYF. The genes are TRBV5-1 and TRBJ2-7, with D perhaps TRBD2 (5 bases). The CDR3 totals 13 residues. In germline, CDR1 is SGHRS, CDR2 YFSETQ. Trimming took off 5 bases at V and 2 bases at J, with 11 bases between the two ends.

This clonotype was counted ten times or more. The rearrangement links TRBV20-1 to TRBJ1-4; D not resolved. The CDR3 sequence is 14 residues long. Per germline, CDR1 DFQATT and CDR2 SNEGSKA (reference sequence). The V end was cut by 3 bases, the J end by 4 bases, with 12 bases between. CDR3 in DNA: TGCAGTGCTAGTGAACGGATGATTAATGAAAAACTGTTTTTT. This sequence encodes CSASERMINEKLFF.

In its sample, this clonotype was seen a few times. The chain couples TRBV3-1 to TRBJ2-7; TRBD2 matches at 14 bases. J gave up 6 bases and V 6 bases, and 4 bases lay outside the gene matches. CDR1 is LGHDT, CDR2 YNNKEL, per germline (reference sequence). This CDR3 has 14 residues. The DNA of the CDR3 is TGTGCCAGCAGTGCGGGACTAGCGGGAGCCGAGCAGTACTTC. This sequence encodes CASSAGLAGAEQYF.

This clonotype has only a few counts. The V and J genes are TRBV5-4 and TRBJ2-7, with D unclear. The CDR3 spans 12 residues. Germline V gives CDR1 SGHNT, CDR2 YYREEE (reference sequence). Trimming took 3 bases from V and 5 from J, leaving 9 bases between them. The chain's CDR3 is CASSWNGDEQYV. The DNA for the CDR3 is TGTGCCAGCAGCTGGAACGGCGACGAGCAGTACGTC.

The chain couples TRBV29-1 to TRBJ2-1; TRBD2 aligns across 9 bases. CDR1 and CDR2 (germline): SQVTM, ANQGSEA. This CDR3 spans 16 amino acids. Germline trimming cut 4 bases from V and 3 bases from J; bases unmatched to any gene: 10. Here the CDR3 DNA reads TGCAGCGTTGGGCTGGGGCGGGAGGGCCGCTACAATGAGCAGTTCTTC. Translated: CSVGLGREGRYNEQFF.

This clonotype was recorded at least ten times. The J gene is TRBJ2-7, the V gene TRBV27; TRBD1 aligns across 11 bases. Germline V gene sequence: CDR1 MNHEY, CDR2 SMNVEV (reference sequence). V lost 5 bases, J lost 0 bases, and 6 bases stayed unmatched. This CDR3 comprises 16 residues. The CDR3 bases are TGTGCCAGCAGTCCTGCAGGACAGGGGGCCTCCTACGAGCAGTACTTC. Amino acids: CASSPAGQGASYEQYF.

The V and J genes are TRBV2 and TRBJ2-5, with D possibly called TRBD1 or TRBD2 (6 bases each). The V gene lost 5 bases and the J gene lost 5 bases, with 18 bases spanning the gap. Germline V CDR1 and CDR2: SNHLY, FYNNEI. The CDR3 has 15 residues. CDR3 in DNA: TGTGCCAGCAGTCAACCCGAGGGGGGTTGGGAGACCCAGTACTTC. It encodes CASSQPEGGWETQYF.

This clonotype was found a few times. The chain is built from TRBV12-3 or TRBV12-4 and TRBJ2-1, with D possibly matching TRBD2 (6 bases). The CDR3 length is 18 residues. V was shortened by 5 bases and J by 0 bases, with 20 bases between the two germline ends. The CDR3 DNA sequence: TGTGCCAGCAGTCCCATCCCCCCTAGCGTGGCCTCCTACAATGAGCAGTTCTTC. Translation gives CASSPIPPSVASYNEQFF.

The CDR3 loop is CSATYAGGLRIEQYF. The CDR3 DNA reads TGCAGTGCTACTTATGCGGGAGGGCTCAGGATCGAGCAGTACTTC. J is TRBJ2-7 and V is TRBV20-1, with 9 bases lining up with TRBD2. In germline, CDR1 is DFQATT, CDR2 SNEGSKA (reference sequence). V lost 4 bases to trimming and J lost 6 bases; unmatched junction nucleotides: 13. The CDR3 is 15 amino acids.

This clonotype has ten or more counts. The V gene is TRBV20-1, the J gene TRBJ2-2, with D maybe TRBD2 (5 bases). CDR1 and CDR2 (germline): DFQATT, SNEGSKA (reference sequence). The CDR3 is 14 amino acids. The V gene lost 6 bases and the J gene lost 1 base, with 12 bases spanning the gap. CDR3 DNA: TGCAGTGCCGTTCGAGGGCGGAACACCGGGGAGCTGTTTTTT. Its translation is CSAVRGRNTGELFF.

This clonotype came up many times. The chain is built from TRBV24-1 and TRBJ2-1; the D gene is possibly TRBD2 (6 bases). Germline values: CDR1 KGHDR, CDR2 SFDVKD. V lost 0 bases and J 6 bases, leaving 14 bases between the germline ends. This CDR3 has 16 amino acids. The CDR3 DNA sequence: TGTGCCACCAGTGATTTGCAGTTTGGCGGGACCAATGAGCAGTTCTTC. Translation: CATSDLQFGGTNEQFF.

The rearrangement uses TRBV29-1 and TRBJ2-3; 9 nucleotides align to TRBD2. In germline, CDR1 is SQVTM, CDR2 ANQGSEA. With 7 bases clipped from V and 2 bases from J, the junction kept 13 bases outside the gene matches. The CDR3 is 16 residues long. The CDR3 sequence is CSATEGLAGPTDTQYF. The CDR3, as DNA: TGCAGCGCCACAGAAGGGCTAGCGGGGCCCACAGATACGCAGTATTTT.

This clonotype was seen repeatedly, ten times or more. The V gene is TRBV10-1, the J gene TRBJ1-1; D is unresolved. The length of the CDR3 is 13 residues. Between the trimmed V and J ends, which lost 0 bases and 1 base, there was a span of 3 bases. Germline lookup yields CDR1 WNHNN and CDR2 SYGVQD (reference sequence). This chain's CDR3 is CASSESANTEAFF. Here the CDR3 DNA reads TGCGCCAGCAGTGAGTCTGCGAACACTGAAGCTTTCTTT.

CDR3 bases: TGTGCCAGCAGCGTAGGCATTGAGGTAAAAGAAAAACTGTTTTTT. Translation: CASSVGIEVKEKLFF. The genes are TRBV9 and TRBJ1-4; D not certain. V was trimmed by 0 bases and J by 8 bases, leaving 14 bases between them. CDR3 length: 15 amino acids. CDR1 is SGDLS and CDR2 is YYNGEE in the germline V gene.

A few counts support this clonotype. The V and J genes are TRBV5-1 and TRBJ2-2; the D gene is possibly TRBD1 (6 bases). The germline V and J ends were trimmed by 4 bases and 4 bases, with 20 bases remaining between them. CDR1 is SGHRS, CDR2 YFSETQ, per germline. CDR3 length: 17 residues. CDR3 DNA sequence: TGCGCCAGCAGCCGCGGCGAGTGGGGGCCGAGCACCGGGGAGCTGTTTTTT. As protein: CASSRGEWGPSTGELFF. The variable domain in full, with the rest retrieved from reference TRBV5-1 and TRBJ2-2, is KAGVTQTPRYLIKTRGQQVTLSCSPISGHRSVSWYQQTPGQGLQFLFEYFSETQRNKGNFPGRFSGRQFSNSRSEMNVSTLELGDSALYLCASSRGEWGPSTGELFFGEGSRLTVL.

Ten or more counts support this clonotype. V gene TRBV10-3 combines with J gene TRBJ1-1, with 8 bases matching TRBD1. Germline CDR1 and CDR2: ENHRY and SYGVKD. Trimming at V came to 7 bases and at J to 6 bases, leaving 7 bases not matched to a gene. CDR3 length: 13 residues. CDR3 sequence: CAIKDRERPEAFF. The CDR3 DNA is TGTGCCATCAAGGACAGGGAACGGCCTGAAGCTTTCTTT.

This sequence joins TRBV5-1 and TRBJ2-5, with 7 bases lining up with TRBD2. The CDR3 loop spans 16 amino acids. Trimming took 4 bases from V and 2 from J; bases not matched to a gene: 11. CDR1 is SGHRS and CDR2 is YFSETQ in the germline V gene. The CDR3 sequence is CASSLGGGDRQETQYF. CDR3 in DNA: TGCGCCAGCAGCCTGGGGGGAGGGGATCGTCAAGAGACCCAGTACTTC. Full variable domain (remainder filled in from reference TRBV5-1 and TRBJ2-5): KAGVTQTPRYLIKTRGQQVTLSCSPISGHRSVSWYQQTPGQGLQFLFEYFSETQRNKGNFPGRFSGRQFSNSRSEMNVSTLELGDSALYLCASSLGGGDRQETQYFGPGTRLLVL.

This clonotype was recorded many times. V and J are TRBV7-6 and TRBJ1-1; perhaps TRBD1 as D (5 bases). Germline V lookup: CDR1 SGHVS, CDR2 FNYEAQ. V gave up 0 bases and J gave up 1 base, with 12 bases separating them. CDR3 length: 16 amino acids. CDR3 sequence reads: CASSLADSFENTEAFF. The CDR3 nucleotides are TGTGCCAGCAGCTTAGCCGACAGTTTCGAGAACACTGAAGCTTTCTTT.

This clonotype turned up a few times. The chain joins TRBV24-1 to TRBJ2-1; 10 bases align to TRBD2. This CDR3 contains 17 residues. Germline-derived CDR1 and CDR2 are KGHDR and SFDVKD. The V gene end was trimmed by 2 bases and the J gene end by 3 bases; junction bases not matched to a gene: 6. The CDR3 loop reads CATSDSTLAGVYNEQFF. The CDR3 DNA reads as TGTGCCACCAGTGATTCCACTCTAGCGGGGGTCTACAATGAGCAGTTCTTC.

This clonotype showed up many times. Here the CDR3 reads CASSLQTADGYGYTF. The CDR3, as DNA: TGCGCCAGCAGCCTCCAGACAGCCGACGGGTATGGCTACACCTTC. The chain uses TRBV5-1 and TRBJ1-2; a weak D match, TRBD1 (5 bases). Germline-derived CDR1 and CDR2 are SGHRS and YFSETQ. The V end was cut by 4 bases, the J end by 5 bases, with 18 bases between. The CDR3 covers 15 residues.

This clonotype has ten or more counts. The rearrangement joins TRBV20-1 to TRBJ2-3; 7 nucleotides match TRBD2. The J segment lost 7 bases and the V segment lost 3 bases, leaving 7 bases of the junction unmatched. Germline CDR1 reads DFQATT; CDR2 reads SNEGSKA (reference sequence). The CDR3 is 13 amino acids. CDR3 sequence: CSARMAGANTQYF. The CDR3 DNA is TGCAGTGCTAGGATGGCGGGAGCGAATACGCAGTATTTT.

In this sample, this clonotype turned up a few times. The chain combines TRBV7-2 with TRBJ1-1, with 7 bases matching TRBD1. With 5 bases clipped from V and 2 bases from J, the junction kept 5 bases outside the gene matches. The CDR3 totals 14 residues. CDR1 and CDR2 from the germline V gene are SGHTA and FQGNSA. The CDR3 region is CASSNRDSNTEAFF. The CDR3 coding sequence is TGTGCCAGCAGCAACCGGGACAGCAACACTGAAGCTTTCTTT.

The chain couples TRBV5-1 to TRBJ2-3; 7 bases are a match to TRBD2. CDR1 and CDR2 (germline): SGHRS, YFSETQ. Trimming cost V 0 bases and J 3 bases; bases outside gene matches: 7. The CDR3 is 16 residues long. The chain's CDR3 is CASSLVGGSGTDTQYF. As DNA, the CDR3 is TGCGCCAGCAGCTTGGTGGGGGGGTCCGGGACAGATACGCAGTATTTT.

The CDR3 spells CSARDSVSYEQYV. The DNA for the CDR3 is TGCAGTGCCCGGGACAGCGTATCCTACGAGCAGTACGTC. V gene TRBV20-1 combines with J gene TRBJ2-7; 7 nucleotides line up with TRBD1. The CDR3 consists of 13 residues. From germline, CDR1 is DFQATT and CDR2 SNEGSKA (reference sequence). V was clipped by 6 bases and J by 1 base; unmatched bases: 6.

The sample holds many counts of this clonotype. The chain is built from TRBV5-1 and TRBJ2-1; TRBD2 matches at 8 bases. CDR1 and CDR2 (germline): SGHRS, YFSETQ. With V trimmed by 0 bases and J by 5 bases, 4 bases remained unmatched. The CDR3 length is 15 residues. Written as DNA, the CDR3 is TGCGCCAGCAGCTTGGGCCGGGGGGGTGACAATGAGCAGTTCTTC. Protein sequence: CASSLGRGGDNEQFF.

This clonotype was found many times. V and J are TRBV5-1 and TRBJ2-1, with 7 positions matching TRBD2. The germline V gene encodes CDR1 SGHRS and CDR2 YFSETQ. The trim removed 3 bases at V and 0 bases at J, leaving 3 bases unmatched. CDR3 length: 15 residues. This CDR3 reads CASSSQRDSYNEQFF. For the CDR3, the DNA is TGCGCCAGCAGCTCTCAGCGGGACTCCTACAATGAGCAGTTCTTC. Using reference TRBV5-1 and TRBJ2-1 for the parts outside the CDR3, the full variable domain is KAGVTQTPRYLIKTRGQQVTLSCSPISGHRSVSWYQQTPGQGLQFLFEYFSETQRNKGNFPGRFSGRQFSNSRSEMNVSTLELGDSALYLCASSSQRDSYNEQFFGPGTRLTVL.

This rearrangement joins TRBV7-9 to TRBJ2-1, with TRBD2 matching 9 bases. Trimming cost V 5 bases and J 6 bases; bases outside gene matches: 11. This CDR3 spans 16 amino acids. The germline CDR1 and CDR2 sequences are SEHNR and FQNEAQ (reference sequence). The CDR3: CASSRPGTSWINEQFF. The CDR3 DNA reads as TGTGCCAGCAGCCGACCCGGGACTAGCTGGATCAATGAGCAGTTCTTC.

This clonotype was seen at least ten times. V is TRBV29-1 and J is TRBJ2-2, with a tentative D call TRBD2 (5 bases). In germline, CDR1 is SQVTM, CDR2 ANQGSEA. The CDR3 is made up of 11 amino acids. Trimming stripped 4 bases from V and 5 bases from J, with 5 bases between. The CDR3 nucleotides read TGCAGCGTTGCGGGGACCGGGGAGCTGTTTTTT. Its translation is CSVAGTGELFF.

This clonotype came up a few times. CDR3 in DNA: TGTGCCAGCCGAGGAGGTTTTCGGGATATATCCACTAGCTCCTACGAGCAGTACGTC. Translating it yields CASRGGFRDISTSSYEQYV. The rearrangement links TRBV11-2 to TRBJ2-7, with a possible D match to TRBD2 (5 bases). CDR3 length equals 19 residues. Trimming shortened V by 8 bases and J by 0 bases, and 29 bases separated the two germline ends. Germline V gene lookup returns CDR1 SGHAT and CDR2 FQNNGV.

Remarks on this clonotype: A much larger clone lies one base from this, so it may be a read error. The chain combines TRBV5-5 with TRBJ2-2, with D possibly being TRBD1 or TRBD2 (5 bases each). V was clipped by 9 bases and J by 3 bases, with 15 bases between them. The V gene's germline CDR1 is SGHKS and CDR2 YYEKEE (reference sequence). The CDR3 extends over 14 amino acids. The CDR3: CAINPRGHTGELFF. Here the CDR3 DNA reads TGTGCCATCAACCCAAGGGGACACACCGGGGAGCTGTTTTTT.